The 32 T cell receptor beta chains in this list originate from one sample, sequenced in a study of blood T cells in healthy people across ages. A second PCR, run for roughly 7 to 11 cycles, used a sample-barcoded 5' primer plus a J-beta primer mix. MiXCR was run by TCRdb on the 5' RACE reads, yielding one entry per CDR3 protein. The profile covers around 1,600,000 distinct CDR3 sequences, with approximately 43% appearing a single time and roughly 3.7% taken by the ten largest. Sequenced input: blood. These receptors originate from a woman younger than 30 in good health.

This clonotype was found a few times. This chain links TRBV19 with TRBJ2-5; TRBD2 matches at 13 bases. Germline CDR1 is LNHDA and CDR2 is SQIVND (reference sequence). The CDR3 contains 15 residues. Trimming cost V 5 bases and J 11 bases; bases outside gene matches: 11. The CDR3 region has the DNA TGTGCCAGTAGTCTTACTAGCGGGAGGGCCAATGAGCAGTACTTC. Its protein product is CASSLTSGRANEQYF.

The rearrangement joins TRBV7-9 to TRBJ2-3; the D is unclear. CDR3 length: 16 amino acids. Germline CDR1 is SEHNR and CDR2 is FQNEAQ (reference sequence). V was clipped by 8 bases and J by 3 bases, with 21 bases between them. In DNA form, the CDR3 reads TGTGCCAGCCAAAACCGTGCGGTCTCAAGGACAGATACGCAGTATTTT. This codes for CASQNRAVSRTDTQYF.

This sequence joins TRBV12-3 or TRBV12-4 and TRBJ2-4; 14 positions agree with TRBD2. The assigned J gene may be wrong: the sequence end matches TRBJ2-7 better. The CDR3 contains 16 residues. The CDR3 is CASSPPTSGRDYEQYF. CDR3 sequence (DNA): TGTGCCAGCAGTCCCCCGACTAGCGGGAGGGACTACGAGCAGTACTTC.

This clonotype appeared a few times. J is TRBJ1-5 and V is TRBV12-3 or TRBV12-4, with a possible D match to TRBD1 (6 bases). V lost 6 bases and J lost 3, with 15 bases in between. The CDR3 extends over 15 amino acids. CDR3 DNA sequence: TGTGCCAGCAGCCGTACAGGGAAGGACAATCAGCCCCAGCATTTT. This encodes CASSRTGKDNQPQHF.

The CDR3 nucleotides are TGTGCCAGCAGCTTAACCGGGCCCCTTTATGGCTACACCTTC. This translates into CASSLTGPLYGYTF. The J gene is TRBJ1-2, the V gene TRBV7-9; D remains ambiguous. V lost 2 bases to trimming and J lost 5 bases, with 12 bases between them. There are 14 residues in the CDR3. Germline V lookup: CDR1 SEHNR, CDR2 FQNEAQ (reference sequence).

The chain joins TRBV9 to TRBJ2-7; D remains unclear. Per the germline V gene, CDR1 is SGDLS and CDR2 is YYNGEE. The CDR3 has 16 residues. V gave up 4 bases and J gave up 2 bases, with 19 bases separating them. CDR3 sequence: CASSPSARVPPYEQYF. CDR3 DNA: TGTGCCAGCAGCCCTTCGGCCCGGGTTCCCCCCTACGAGCAGTACTTC.

V usage is TRBV7-2 and J usage is TRBJ2-1, with D unclear. The length of the CDR3 is 15 residues. The V gene's germline CDR1 is SGHTA and CDR2 FQGNSA. V lost 5 bases to trimming and J lost 7 bases, with 18 bases between them. CDR3 loop: CASSPRPAGVNEQFF. CDR3 in DNA: TGTGCCAGCAGCCCCAGGCCCGCAGGTGTAAATGAGCAGTTCTTC.

This chain uses TRBV9 with TRBJ1-5; 8 bases map to TRBD1. Looked up from germline, CDR1 is SGDLS and CDR2 is YYNGEE. The CDR3 is 14 residues long. V lost 2 bases and J lost 4; bases outside the gene matches: 2. DNA of the CDR3: TGTGCCAGCAGCGTGACAGGGGCTAATCAGCCCCAGCATTTT. Protein: CASSVTGANQPQHF.

This clonotype has ten or more counts. V and J are TRBV5-1 and TRBJ1-6, with 7 bases aligning to TRBD1. With 0 bases clipped from V and 5 bases from J, the junction kept 2 bases outside the gene matches. Per the germline V gene, CDR1 is SGHRS and CDR2 is YFSETQ. CDR3 length equals 15 residues. In DNA form, the CDR3 reads TGCGCCAGCAGCTTGGCGGGACAGAATAATTCACCCCTCCACTTT. It is translated as CASSLAGQNNSPLHF.

The CDR3 nucleotides read TGTGCCAGCAGTTTCGAGTCCTACGAGCAGTACTTC. It yields the protein CASSFESYEQYF. The rearrangement links TRBV28 to TRBJ2-7; unclear D gene. The CDR3 covers 12 residues. Per germline, CDR1 MDHEN and CDR2 SYDVKM. Trimming took off 3 bases at V and 1 base at J, with 4 bases between the two ends.

V gene TRBV6-6 combines with J gene TRBJ1-2; weak D call: TRBD1 (6 bases). Germline-derived CDR1 and CDR2 are MNHNY and SVGAGI (reference sequence). Trimming shortened V by 6 bases and J by 7 bases, and 15 bases separated the two germline ends. The CDR3 loop spans 13 amino acids. CDR3 in amino acids: CASRTRDTAGYTF. The DNA for the CDR3 is TGTGCCAGCAGGACACGGGACACCGCTGGCTACACCTTC.

J is TRBJ1-6 and V is TRBV7-3; D perhaps matches TRBD1 (6 bases). The V gene's germline CDR1 is SGHTA and CDR2 FQGTGA. The V end was cut by 0 bases, the J end by 8 bases, with 14 bases between. CDR3 length: 16 amino acids. CDR3 loop: CASSLTAGAGYSPLHF. The CDR3 DNA reads TGTGCCAGCAGCTTAACGGCGGGGGCGGGTTATTCACCCCTCCACTTT.

J is TRBJ2-4 and V is TRBV20-1; TRBD1 or TRBD2 may be the D gene (5 bases each). The end of the DNA is better explained by TRBJ2-7, so the J call may be wrong. The CDR3 spans 14 residues. Germline CDR1 reads DFQATT; CDR2 reads SNEGSKA (reference sequence). The CDR3 here is CSVCRGERGNEQYF. CDR3 coding DNA: TGCAGTGTGTGTCGAGGGGAGCGTGGAAACGAGCAGTACTTC.

The chain employs TRBV11-2 and TRBJ2-5, with D unclear. The V end was cut by 2 bases, the J end by 2 bases, with 12 bases between. This CDR3 is 15 amino acids long. The germline V gene encodes CDR1 SGHAT and CDR2 FQNNGV. The DNA for the CDR3 is TGTGCCAGCAGCTTATACAAGGCCCCTCAAGAGACCCAGTACTTC. Protein sequence: CASSLYKAPQETQYF.

This clonotype was found a few times. J is TRBJ1-2 and V is TRBV4-1; 10 bases fit TRBD1. V lost 0 bases to trimming and J lost 7 bases; unmatched junction nucleotides: 5. CDR1 is MGHRA, CDR2 YSYEKL, per germline. The CDR3 has 15 residues. The CDR3 coding sequence is TGCGCCAGCAGCCAAGAAGGGACAGGGGTATTTGGCTACACCTTC. This gives the protein CASSQEGTGVFGYTF.

The V and J genes are TRBV30 and TRBJ2-6, with D hard to call. CDR3 size: 13 residues. Germline CDR1 is GTSNPN and CDR2 is SVGIG (reference sequence). Between the trimmed V and J ends, which lost 7 bases and 0 bases, there was a span of 7 bases. CDR3 nucleotides: TGTGCCTTTACTGCCTCTGGGGCCAACGTCCTGACTTTC. Translated, it gives CAFTASGANVLTF. Full variable domain (missing parts from reference TRBV30 and TRBJ2-6): SQTIHQWPATLVQPVGSPLSLECTVEGTSNPNLYWYRQAAGRGLQLLFYSVGIGQISSEVPQNLSASRPQDRQFILSSKKLLLSDSGFYLCAFTASGANVLTFGAGSRLTVL.

The V and J genes are TRBV6-5 and TRBJ1-2, with D tentatively TRBD1 (6 bases). The CDR3 length is 16 residues. Trimming stripped 6 bases from V and 3 bases from J, with 20 bases between. Germline assignment: CDR1 MNHEY and CDR2 SVGAGI. CDR3 region: CASSHRWGGSDYGYTF. The CDR3 DNA follows: TGTGCCAGCAGCCACCGGTGGGGGGGCTCTGACTATGGCTACACCTTC.

There are a few counts of this clonotype. This rearrangement joins TRBV6-6 to TRBJ1-1; 7 bases fit TRBD1. The germline CDR1 and CDR2 sequences are MNHNY and SVGAGI (reference sequence). V shed 6 bases, J shed 1 base, and the junction held 5 bases outside the gene matches. The CDR3 has 14 residues. CDR3 amino acids: CASRDRQGNTEAFF. In nucleotides, the CDR3 is TGTGCCAGCAGAGATCGACAGGGGAACACTGAAGCTTTCTTT.

This clonotype was counted between two and nine times. The rearrangement links TRBV29-1 to TRBJ2-3; tentatively, D is TRBD2 (6 bases). Trimming cost V 7 bases and J 1 base, with 15 bases left between them. Germline values: CDR1 SQVTM, CDR2 ANQGSEA. There are 14 residues in the CDR3. This chain's CDR3 is CSADSGGGTDTQYF. The CDR3, as DNA: TGCAGCGCTGATTCGGGCGGGGGCACAGATACGCAGTATTTT.

This chain connects TRBV4-3 to TRBJ1-2, with no clear D. Between the trimmed V and J ends, which lost 1 base and 5 bases, there was a span of 14 bases. This CDR3 has 15 amino acids. Germline V gene sequence: CDR1 LGHNA, CDR2 YSLEER. The CDR3 here is CASSQGVRQSYGYTF. The CDR3 DNA follows: TGCGCCAGCAGCCAAGGCGTCAGACAATCTTATGGCTACACCTTC.

The count of this clonotype is one. The chain is built from TRBV7-9 and TRBJ2-7; no firm D call. Germline lookup yields CDR1 SEHNR and CDR2 FQNEAQ (reference sequence). Trimming took off 1 base at V and 6 bases at J, with 13 bases between the two ends. This CDR3 contains 14 residues. CDR3 amino acids: CASSLELASPEQYF. DNA for the CDR3: TGTGCCAGCAGCTTAGAGCTGGCCAGCCCCGAGCAGTACTTC. The full variable domain, in which reference TRBV7-9 and TRBJ2-7 provide the parts outside the CDR3, is DTGVSQNPRHKITKRGQNVTFRCDPISEHNRLYWYRQTLGQGPEFLTYFQNEAQLEKSRLLSDRFSAERPKGSFSTLEIQRTEQGDSAMYLCASSLELASPEQYFGPGTRLTVT.

The chain links TRBV11-2 to TRBJ2-3; D assignment may be TRBD1 or TRBD2 (5 bases each). The length of the CDR3 is 15 residues. The V gene lost 1 base and the J gene lost 4 bases, with 12 bases spanning the gap. Germline CDR1 is SGHAT and CDR2 is FQNNGV. The CDR3 DNA is TGTGCCAGCAGCTTAGGGGGCAGGGACCCAGATACGCAGTATTTT. Its protein product is CASSLGGRDPDTQYF.

V gene TRBV3-1 combines with J gene TRBJ2-5; the D gene is possibly TRBD2 (5 bases). The CDR3 consists of 14 residues. CDR1 is LGHDT and CDR2 is YNNKEL in the germline V gene (reference sequence). Trimming removed 3 bases at V and 3 bases at J, with 11 bases between. Written as DNA, the CDR3 is TGTGCCAGCAGCCACTTCGGAGCGGAAGAGACCCAGTACTTC. Translation gives CASSHFGAEETQYF.

This clonotype has a handful of counts. The chain is built from TRBV12-3 or TRBV12-4 and TRBJ2-5, with TRBD2 as a possible D gene (5 bases). V shed 2 bases and J shed 13 bases, with 14 bases lying between them. This CDR3 has 12 amino acids. CDR3 DNA sequence: TGTGCCAGCAGTTTATACGGCGGGTCGGGGTACTTC. Amino acids: CASSLYGGSGYF.

In its sample, this clonotype was seen once. The junction departs from the called germline gene at one end, perhaps through a read error. The rearrangement joins TRBV7-2 to TRBJ2-1; D is ambiguous. The DNA end is more similar to TRBJ2-7, so the J call may be wrong. CDR1 and CDR2 from the germline V gene are SGHTA and FQGNSA. CDR3 length equals 13 residues. The CDR3: CAGSLSGDNEQYF. CDR3 DNA: TGTGCCGGCAGCTTATCAGGTGACAATGAGCAGTACTTC.

The table lists this clonotype with a few counts. This chain uses TRBV5-1 with TRBJ2-1; 9 bases are a match to TRBD2. Near its end, the DNA agrees better with TRBJ2-7, so the J call may be wrong. The length of the CDR3 is 15 residues. CDR1 SGHRS and CDR2 YFSETQ come from the germline V gene. The CDR3 DNA follows: TGCGCCAGCAGCTTGGAGCGGGGGGCCTACAATGAGCAGTACTTC. It translates to CASSLERGAYNEQYF.

The chain combines TRBV11-1 with TRBJ2-3; 7 positions agree with TRBD2. This CDR3 is 15 amino acids long. The germline gives CDR1 SGHAT, CDR2 FQDESV (reference sequence). J was trimmed by 5 bases and V by 2 bases; bases with no gene match: 7. Here the CDR3 reads CASSLRRLAEDTQYF. In nucleotides, the CDR3 is TGTGCCAGCAGCTTACGGCGGCTAGCGGAAGATACGCAGTATTTT.

J is TRBJ2-5 and V is TRBV21-1; no DNA check was done on the table's D call, TRBD2. TRBV21-1 is termed a pseudogene. The CDR3 consists of 19 residues. The CDR3: CASSSGSTGTSGREGEQYF. The CDR3, as DNA: TGTGCCAGCAGCAGTGGTTCCACAGGGACTAGCGGGAGGGAGGGTGAGCAGTACTTC.

This clonotype is a singleton in its sample. The chain links TRBV20-1 to TRBJ2-5, with 8 bases aligning to TRBD1. Matching the DNA end better, TRBJ2-7 makes the J call doubtful. The CDR3 extends over 13 amino acids. Germline V gene data show CDR1 as DFQATT and CDR2 as SNEGSKA (reference sequence). CDR3 in DNA: TGCAGTGCCGAACAGGGGGTTAACTACGAGCAGTACTTC. Translating it yields CSAEQGVNYEQYF.

This clonotype was counted only a few times. The chain couples TRBV13 to TRBJ2-1, with 11 bases matching TRBD2. The DNA end is more similar to TRBJ2-7, so the J call may be wrong. The germline V gene has CDR1 PRHDT and CDR2 FYEKMQ (reference sequence). The CDR3 totals 18 residues. The CDR3 spells CASSLGLAGDRSYNEQYF. The CDR3 bases are TGTGCCAGCAGCTTAGGACTAGCGGGAGATCGCTCCTACAATGAGCAGTACTTC.

This clonotype was detected only once. This sequence joins TRBV6-6 and TRBJ2-3, with 7 bases lining up with TRBD2. Trimming at V came to 5 bases and at J to 7 bases, leaving 12 bases not matched to a gene. The CDR3 has 15 residues. In germline, CDR1 is MNHNY, CDR2 SVGAGI (reference sequence). The CDR3 region is CASSLRLAAYYTQYF. The CDR3 region has the DNA TGTGCCAGCAGTCTACGACTAGCCGCTTATTATACGCAGTATTTT.

The rearrangement links TRBV12-3 or TRBV12-4 to TRBJ1-4; maybe TRBD1 (6 bases). The CDR3 consists of 15 residues. Trimming cost V 4 bases and J 7 bases, with 16 bases left between them. The CDR3 sequence: CASSWGGGLGEKLFF. CDR3 DNA: TGTGCCAGCAGTTGGGGGGGGGGCTTGGGTGAAAAACTGTTTTTT.